The entry below gives a single T cell receptor beta chain sequence along with its context. These data originate in a study of blood T cell repertoires in COVID-19. Two negative PCRs, clearance, or symptom resolution characterized the recovered Cohort 3 donors. Methods used by the authors: Quantification of nucleated cells was approximated via reference gene primer amplification. Produced via immunoSEQ multiplex PCR; TCRdb's table is partial and in-frame only. V and J calls and clone size come straight from that table; D and trimming were deduced from the DNA. The sample carries 160,000 or so clones, 65% to 90% recorded once. The sequencing sample was made of PBMCs or T cells enriched from blood (not recorded which). This sequence was found in a middle-aged man who had recovered from COVID-19.

The CDR3: CASSTQQVAAIYF. The CDR3 DNA is TGTGCCAGCAGTACGCAACAAGTCGCCGCCATATATTTT. J is TRBJ1-3 and V is TRBV12-3 or TRBV12-4; D gene ambiguous. The CDR3 extends over 13 amino acids. With 5 bases removed from V and 11 bases from J, the gap between germline ends came to 16 bases.